A selection of T cell receptor beta chains follows, all from one sample in a study of Ad26.COV2.S vaccination and SARS-CoV-2 variants. Profiling relied on immunoSEQ multiplex PCR, and the TCRdb table lists in-frame clones only, not all of them. The table records about 460,000 clones, 89% of them present only once. Sequenced here: peripheral blood, sampled in a trial of Ad26.COV2.S vaccine versus placebo. The receptors here all came from a person aged 18-65 years who received the Ad26.COV2.S COVID-19 vaccine or a placebo. The CDR3 runs from the conserved cysteine through the conserved F or W. A D gene is named only where the DNA matches it firmly. For some rows the clone size is stated as once, few or many, or as a class when expanded; others skip it.

d_gene: NA; v_gene: TRBV11-2; j_gene: TRBJ1-3; abundance: NA; CDR3aa: CASSLAGKAGNTIYF; CDR3nt: TGTGCCAGCAGCTTAGCAGGGAAGGCTGGAAACACCATATATTTT
d_gene: NA; v_gene: TRBV6-5; j_gene: TRBJ1-1; abundance: NA; CDR3aa: CASSYSGRPNTEAFF; CDR3nt: TGTGCCAGCAGTTACTCCGGCCGACCGAACACTGAAGCTTTCTTT
d_gene: NA; v_gene: TRBV9; j_gene: TRBJ1-1; abundance: few; CDR3aa: CASSGGHSGNTEAFF; CDR3nt: TGTGCCAGCAGCGGCGGACACTCGGGGAACACTGAAGCTTTCTTT
d_gene: NA; v_gene: TRBV18; j_gene: TRBJ2-2; abundance: NA; CDR3aa: CASSPAVNGELFF; CDR3nt: TGTGCCAGCTCACCAGCGGTCAACGGGGAGCTGTTTTTT
d_gene: TRBD2; v_gene: TRBV18; j_gene: TRBJ2-5; abundance: once; CDR3aa: CASSGREQETQYF; CDR3nt: TGTGCCAGCTCAGGGAGGGAGCAAGAGACCCAGTACTTC
d_gene: NA; v_gene: TRBV2; j_gene: TRBJ1-5; abundance: few; CDR3aa: CASSQGRSDQPQHF; CDR3nt: TGTGCCAGCAGTCAGGGGAGATCGGATCAGCCCCAGCATTTT
d_gene: TRBD1; v_gene: TRBV4-1; j_gene: TRBJ2-5; abundance: NA; CDR3aa: CASSQGPSTGMETQYF; CDR3nt: TGCGCCAGCAGCCAAGGACCTTCGACAGGGATGGAGACCCAGTACTTC
d_gene: NA; v_gene: TRBV6-4; j_gene: TRBJ1-2; abundance: NA; CDR3aa: CASSDTGGALGYTF; CDR3nt: TGTGCCAGCAGTGATACGGGTGGGGCTCTTGGCTACACCTTC
d_gene: NA; v_gene: TRBV11-2; j_gene: TRBJ2-7; abundance: NA; CDR3aa: CASSPGRGLPYEQYF; CDR3nt: TGTGCCAGCAGTCCCGGGCGGGGTCTCCCCTACGAGCAGTACTTC
d_gene: NA; v_gene: TRBV9; j_gene: TRBJ1-2; abundance: NA; CDR3aa: CASSVQGSHGYTF; CDR3nt: TGTGCCAGCAGCGTTCAAGGGAGCCATGGCTACACCTTC
d_gene: TRBD1; v_gene: TRBV5-1; j_gene: TRBJ1-2; abundance: NA; CDR3aa: CASSLRTGGPRNYGYTF; CDR3nt: TGCGCCAGCAGCTTGAGGACAGGGGGCCCCCGGAACTATGGCTACACCTTC
d_gene: TRBD1; v_gene: TRBV12-5; j_gene: TRBJ1-1; abundance: few; CDR3aa: CASGLDRANTEAFF; CDR3nt: TGTGCTAGTGGCCTAGACAGGGCGAACACTGAAGCTTTCTTT
d_gene: TRBD2; v_gene: TRBV13; j_gene: TRBJ2-1; abundance: NA; CDR3aa: CASSLAGAGGNYNEQFF; CDR3nt: TGTGCCAGCAGCTTGGCGGGGGCGGGAGGAAACTACAATGAGCAGTTCTTC
d_gene: TRBD1; v_gene: TRBV28; j_gene: TRBJ1-5; abundance: NA; CDR3aa: CASRRRTGYQPQHF; CDR3nt: TGTGCCAGCAGACGCAGGACAGGGTATCAGCCCCAGCATTTT
d_gene: TRBD1; v_gene: TRBV4-1; j_gene: TRBJ2-7; abundance: NA; CDR3aa: CASSRLNRDREYEQYF; CDR3nt: TGCGCCAGCAGCCGCCTAAACCGGGACAGAGAGTACGAGCAGTACTTC
d_gene: NA; v_gene: TRBV5-1; j_gene: TRBJ2-1; abundance: NA; CDR3aa: CASSGLFF; CDR3nt: TGCGCCAGCAGTGGACTGTTCTTC
d_gene: TRBD2; v_gene: TRBV9; j_gene: TRBJ2-5; abundance: NA; CDR3aa: CASSPTTLAGYQETQYF; CDR3nt: TGTGCCAGCAGCCCAACCACACTAGCGGGATACCAAGAGACCCAGTACTTC
d_gene: NA; v_gene: TRBV7-8; j_gene: TRBJ1-4; abundance: NA; CDR3aa: CASSSGGRRNEKLFF; CDR3nt: TGTGCCAGCAGCTCGGGGGGACGGAGGAATGAAAAACTGTTTTTT
d_gene: TRBD1; v_gene: TRBV5-1; j_gene: TRBJ2-4; abundance: NA; CDR3aa: CASSPGQGFYIQYF; CDR3nt: TGCGCCAGCAGCCCGGGACAGGGGTTTTACATTCAGTACTTC
d_gene: TRBD2; v_gene: TRBV30; j_gene: TRBJ2-3; abundance: NA; CDR3aa: CAWSAGTSGLGTDTQYF; CDR3nt: TGTGCCTGGAGTGCAGGGACTAGCGGTTTGGGCACAGATACGCAGTATTTT
d_gene: NA; v_gene: TRBV7-9; j_gene: TRBJ1-1; abundance: NA; CDR3aa: CASSLDRNTEAFF; CDR3nt: TGTGCCAGCAGCCTGGACAGGAACACTGAAGCTTTCTTT
d_gene: NA; v_gene: TRBV6-2/TRBV6-3; j_gene: TRBJ1-3; abundance: NA; CDR3aa: CASSTTGTPGNTIYF; CDR3nt: TGTGCCAGCAGTACAACCGGGACCCCGGGAAACACCATATATTTT
d_gene: NA; v_gene: TRBV7-9; j_gene: TRBJ2-7; abundance: NA; CDR3aa: CASSLVSRYEQYF; CDR3nt: TGTGCCAGCAGCTTAGTCAGTCGGTACGAGCAGTACTTC
d_gene: NA; v_gene: TRBV7-7; j_gene: TRBJ2-2; abundance: NA; CDR3aa: CASSSGPNTGELFF; CDR3nt: TGTGCTAGCAGCTCGGGTCCGAACACCGGGGAGCTGTTTTTT
d_gene: NA; v_gene: TRBV9; j_gene: TRBJ1-2; abundance: NA; CDR3aa: CASSVDPPRQASNYGYTF; CDR3nt: TGTGCCAGCAGCGTAGACCCTCCGAGGCAGGCCTCTAACTATGGCTACACCTTC
d_gene: TRBD1; v_gene: TRBV19; j_gene: TRBJ1-2; abundance: NA; CDR3aa: CASSGGQWPYGYTF; CDR3nt: TGTGCCAGTAGTGGGGGACAGTGGCCCTATGGCTACACCTTC
d_gene: TRBD1; v_gene: TRBV5-1; j_gene: TRBJ2-3; abundance: NA; CDR3aa: CASSSGTASTDTQYF; CDR3nt: TGCGCCAGCAGCTCCGGGACAGCTAGCACAGATACGCAGTATTTT
d_gene: NA; v_gene: TRBV7-2; j_gene: TRBJ1-1; abundance: few; CDR3aa: CASSSGPEAFF; CDR3nt: TGTGCCAGCAGCTCGGGACCCGAAGCTTTCTTT
d_gene: TRBD1; v_gene: TRBV19; j_gene: TRBJ1-2; abundance: NA; CDR3aa: CASRRQQGTDYGYTF; CDR3nt: TGTGCCAGTAGACGTCAACAGGGGACAGACTATGGCTACACCTTC
d_gene: NA; v_gene: TRBV6-5; j_gene: TRBJ2-5; abundance: NA; CDR3aa: CASARQETQYF; CDR3nt: TGTGCCAGCGCGAGACAAGAGACCCAGTACTTC
d_gene: TRBD1; v_gene: TRBV15; j_gene: TRBJ1-4; abundance: many; CDR3aa: CATSRDPGTGGVKLFF; CDR3nt: TGTGCCACCAGCAGAGACCCCGGGACAGGGGGCGTAAAACTGTTTTTT
d_gene: NA; v_gene: TRBV19; j_gene: TRBJ1-1; abundance: once; CDR3aa: CASSYGFTEAFF; CDR3nt: TGTGCCAGTAGTTACGGGTTCACTGAAGCTTTCTTT
d_gene: NA; v_gene: TRBV28; j_gene: TRBJ2-1; abundance: NA; CDR3aa: CASRQEYNEQFF; CDR3nt: TGTGCCAGCAGGCAAGAATACAATGAGCAGTTCTTC
d_gene: NA; v_gene: TRBV6-6; j_gene: TRBJ1-6; abundance: NA; CDR3aa: CASSHHALRTPFNSPLHF; CDR3nt: TGTGCCAGCAGTCACCACGCTCTCCGGACCCCCTTTAATTCACCCCTCCACTTT
d_gene: TRBD2; v_gene: TRBV7-9; j_gene: TRBJ2-3; abundance: NA; CDR3aa: CASSPKTSGVGDTQYF; CDR3nt: TGTGCCAGCAGCCCTAAGACTAGCGGGGTTGGTGATACGCAGTATTTT
d_gene: TRBD2; v_gene: TRBV10-3; j_gene: TRBJ2-3; abundance: NA; CDR3aa: CATKNAGVGTDTQYF; CDR3nt: TGTGCCACCAAGAACGCGGGAGTAGGGACAGATACGCAGTATTTT
d_gene: TRBD1; v_gene: TRBV18; j_gene: TRBJ2-1; abundance: NA; CDR3aa: CANFSGQGSSYNEQFF; CDR3nt: TGTGCCAACTTCTCGGGACAGGGGTCTTCCTACAATGAGCAGTTCTTC
d_gene: NA; v_gene: TRBV6-5; j_gene: TRBJ2-2; abundance: NA; CDR3aa: CASRLVGTGELFF; CDR3nt: TGTGCCAGCAGGCTAGTTGGGACCGGGGAGCTGTTTTTT
d_gene: NA; v_gene: TRBV5-1; j_gene: TRBJ1-2; abundance: NA; CDR3aa: CASSLGQQVTNYGYTF; CDR3nt: TGCGCCAGCAGCTTGGGACAGCAGGTAACTAACTATGGCTACACCTTC
d_gene: NA; v_gene: TRBV4-1; j_gene: TRBJ1-1; abundance: NA; CDR3aa: CASSNSRGNTEAFF; CDR3nt: TGCGCCAGCAGCAACTCCAGGGGGAACACTGAAGCTTTCTTT
d_gene: TRBD2; v_gene: TRBV7-3; j_gene: TRBJ2-1; abundance: NA; CDR3aa: CASSSGLAGVNEQFF; CDR3nt: TGTGCCAGCAGCTCCGGACTAGCGGGAGTTAATGAGCAGTTCTTC
d_gene: NA; v_gene: TRBV11-2; j_gene: TRBJ1-1; abundance: NA; CDR3aa: CASTPMVTEAFF; CDR3nt: TGTGCCAGCACCCCAATGGTCACTGAAGCTTTCTTT
d_gene: NA; v_gene: TRBV18; j_gene: TRBJ2-2; abundance: NA; CDR3aa: CASSLRETNTGELFF; CDR3nt: TGTGCCAGCTCTCTTAGGGAAACTAACACCGGGGAGCTGTTTTTT
d_gene: NA; v_gene: TRBV28; j_gene: TRBJ2-5; abundance: NA; CDR3aa: CASSLYFGSQETQYF; CDR3nt: TGTGCCAGCAGTTTATATTTCGGATCACAAGAGACCCAGTACTTC
d_gene: NA; v_gene: TRBV24-1; j_gene: TRBJ2-3; abundance: once; CDR3aa: CATSPPAGSTDTQYF; CDR3nt: TGTGCCACCAGTCCCCCTGCGGGGAGCACAGATACGCAGTATTTT
d_gene: NA; v_gene: TRBV2; j_gene: TRBJ1-6; abundance: NA; CDR3aa: CASRDTGLSYNSPLHF; CDR3nt: TGTGCCAGCAGAGATACAGGGTTATCCTATAATTCACCCCTCCACTTT
d_gene: NA; v_gene: TRBV4-1; j_gene: TRBJ2-7; abundance: NA; CDR3aa: CASSQVKDVSSYEQYF; CDR3nt: TGCGCCAGCAGCCAAGTTAAGGACGTTAGCTCCTACGAGCAGTACTTC
d_gene: NA; v_gene: TRBV6-2/TRBV6-3; j_gene: TRBJ2-1; abundance: NA; CDR3aa: CASSPSQGFYNEQFF; CDR3nt: TGTGCCAGCAGCCCCAGCCAGGGGTTCTACAATGAGCAGTTCTTC
d_gene: NA; v_gene: TRBV20-1; j_gene: TRBJ1-3; abundance: NA; CDR3aa: CSASPGPNTIYF; CDR3nt: TGCAGTGCTAGTCCGGGTCCAAACACCATATATTTT
d_gene: TRBD1; v_gene: TRBV6-5; j_gene: TRBJ2-7; abundance: once; CDR3aa: CASQITGDYEQYF; CDR3nt: TGTGCCAGCCAAATCACAGGGGACTACGAGCAGTACTTC
d_gene: NA; v_gene: TRBV14; j_gene: TRBJ2-7; abundance: NA; CDR3aa: CASSQGVGARKQYF; CDR3nt: TGTGCCAGCAGCCAAGGGGTTGGGGCCCGCAAGCAGTACTTC
d_gene: NA; v_gene: TRBV18; j_gene: TRBJ2-6; abundance: NA; CDR3aa: CASSPPQGSSGANVLTF; CDR3nt: TGTGCCAGCTCACCCCCACAGGGTTCCTCTGGGGCCAACGTCCTGACTTTC
d_gene: NA; v_gene: TRBV7-8; j_gene: TRBJ2-1; abundance: NA; CDR3aa: CASSRAGEQFF; CDR3nt: TGTGCCAGCAGCCGGGCGGGTGAGCAGTTCTTC
d_gene: NA; v_gene: TRBV11-2; j_gene: TRBJ2-7; abundance: NA; CDR3aa: CASSEDEQYF; CDR3nt: TGTGCCAGCAGCGAGGACGAGCAGTACTTC
d_gene: NA; v_gene: TRBV11-2; j_gene: TRBJ1-1; abundance: NA; CDR3aa: CASSLGPGWNTEAFF; CDR3nt: TGTGCCAGCAGCTTAGGCCCAGGCTGGAACACTGAAGCTTTCTTT
d_gene: TRBD1; v_gene: TRBV19; j_gene: TRBJ2-1; abundance: NA; CDR3aa: CASATLTLRDRGLVRNEQFF; CDR3nt: TGTGCCAGCGCCACATTAACTCTCCGGGACAGGGGGCTTGTGAGAAATGAGCAGTTCTTC
d_gene: NA; v_gene: TRBV6-5; j_gene: TRBJ2-2; abundance: NA; CDR3aa: CASSYEFWTPTGELFF; CDR3nt: TGTGCCAGCAGTTACGAATTTTGGACACCAACCGGGGAGCTGTTTTTT
d_gene: NA; v_gene: TRBV30; j_gene: TRBJ1-2; abundance: few; CDR3aa: CAWSPTSRLDGYTF; CDR3nt: TGTGCCTGGAGTCCGACCTCCAGGCTCGATGGCTACACCTTC
d_gene: NA; v_gene: TRBV9; j_gene: TRBJ1-6; abundance: NA; CDR3aa: CASSVQGQESPLHF; CDR3nt: TGTGCCAGCAGCGTTCAGGGCCAGGAGTCACCCCTCCACTTT
d_gene: TRBD1; v_gene: TRBV6-6; j_gene: TRBJ2-7; abundance: NA; CDR3aa: CASSLRVRGHVYYEQYF; CDR3nt: TGTGCCAGCAGTCTCCGGGTCAGGGGGCACGTCTACTACGAGCAGTACTTC